A single sample is the source of the 9 T cell receptor beta chains below, sequenced in a study of CD8 T cells in ankylosing spondylitis. TCRdb called the 5' RACE reads again in MiXCR, with one record for every CDR3 protein. The table has about 140,000 distinct CDR3 sequences, about 8% seen once. Specimen: synovial fluid, either unsorted or a sorted T cell fraction (not recorded which). All receptors derive from a male donor with ankylosing spondylitis.

This clonotype has a count of ten or more. CDR3 residues: CASSEKGRGTGELFF. The CDR3 region has the DNA TGTGCCAGCAGTGAAAAGGGCCGGGGAACCGGGGAGCTGTTTTTT. The chain is built from TRBV2 and TRBJ2-2; D is perhaps TRBD2 (5 bases). CDR3 size: 15 residues. V dropped 2 bases and J dropped 5 bases, with 12 bases sitting between them. Germline V lookup: CDR1 SNHLY, CDR2 FYNNEI.

This clonotype was seen ten or more times. The CDR3 loop reads CASSKEVGAEAFF. In DNA form, the CDR3 reads TGTGCCAGCAGTAAGGAGGTGGGTGCCGAAGCTTTCTTT. V gene TRBV7-2 combines with J gene TRBJ1-1; D remains ambiguous. CDR3 length: 13 amino acids. Germline V gene lookup returns CDR1 SGHTA and CDR2 FQGNSA. Trimming stripped 6 bases from V and 8 bases from J, with 16 bases between.

This clonotype appeared a few times. The chain's CDR3 is CASSLGLASETQYF. CDR3 in DNA: TGCGCCAGCAGCTTGGGGCTAGCGTCTGAGACCCAGTACTTC. This rearrangement joins TRBV5-1 to TRBJ2-5; tentative D call: TRBD2 (6 bases). The V end lost 0 bases, the J end lost 5 bases, and 11 bases lay between the germline ends. Germline-derived CDR1 and CDR2 are SGHRS and YFSETQ. This CDR3 has 14 residues.

This clonotype was picked up many times. The chain couples TRBV15 to TRBJ2-6; D is unresolved. The germline V gene encodes CDR1 LNHNV and CDR2 YYDKDF (reference sequence). CDR3 length: 14 amino acids. Trimming cost V 1 base and J 9 bases, with 10 bases left between them. CDR3 DNA: TGTGCCACCAGCAGAGTCATGTCCAACAACGTCCTGACTTTC. Translation gives CATSRVMSNNVLTF.

This clonotype was found many times. J is TRBJ1-1 and V is TRBV7-2, with 8 nucleotides matching TRBD1. Trimming at V came to 3 bases and at J to 4 bases, leaving 4 bases not matched to a gene. Germline V gene lookup returns CDR1 SGHTA and CDR2 FQGNSA. CDR3 size: 14 residues. The CDR3 here is CASSFEDRGTEAFF. CDR3 DNA sequence: TGTGCCAGCAGCTTCGAAGACAGGGGCACTGAAGCTTTCTTT.

The sample holds many counts of this clonotype. The V gene is TRBV20-1, the J gene TRBJ2-6, with 13 bases identical to TRBD2. This CDR3 region has 16 residues. Per germline, CDR1 DFQATT and CDR2 SNEGSKA (reference sequence). J gave up 2 bases and V 2 bases, and 0 bases lay outside the gene matches. CDR3 sequence (DNA): TGCAGTGCTAGAACTAGCGGGAGGGCTGGGGCCAACGTCCTGACTTTC. Its protein is CSARTSGRAGANVLTF.

A few counts support this clonotype. The V and J genes are TRBV7-2 and TRBJ2-7; no reliable D call. Per germline, CDR1 SGHTA and CDR2 FQGNSA. This CDR3 has 13 residues. Trimming removed 1 base from V and 7 bases from J, with 11 bases in between. Here the CDR3 reads CASSLEVGREQYF. CDR3 nucleotide sequence: TGTGCCAGCAGCTTAGAGGTCGGGCGAGAGCAGTACTTC.

This sequence joins TRBV20-1 and TRBJ2-5; 10 bases are a match to TRBD2. V gave up 6 bases and J gave up 4 bases; unmatched junction bases: 8. Germline V gene data show CDR1 as DFQATT and CDR2 as SNEGSKA (reference sequence). This CDR3 contains 14 residues. DNA of the CDR3: TGCAGTGCGGAGCGGGGGGGCCTTCCAGAGACCCAGTACTTC. This encodes CSAERGGLPETQYF.

In this sample, this clonotype turned up a few times. The genes are TRBV12-3 or TRBV12-4 and TRBJ1-2; maybe TRBD1 (5 bases). V was pared by 5 bases and J by 6 bases, with 16 bases between. This CDR3 region has 14 residues. The CDR3 DNA reads as TGTGCCAGCAGTCCCGGGTGGGGGGGGGATGGCTACACCTTC. Its translation: CASSPGWGGDGYTF.